The T cell receptor beta chain described here comes from a study of TIL therapy for anti-PD-1-resistant metastatic lung cancer. On the study more broadly: Half of patients were current or former smokers. Tumors carried a median roughly 1.6 non-synonymous mutations per megabase.

Time point in this sample: pre-treatment sample, taken before nivolumab and TIL therapy. Most excised metastases sampled were pleural nodules or supraclavicular lymph nodes. Enrollment ran from October 2017 to January 2020. This was the immunoSEQ v3 assay. Survey-level samples got approximately 2.1 million read pairs; deep-level samples got roughly 4.5-6.5 million. Sequencing was performed with immunoSEQ multiplex PCR; in TCRdb, only in-frame clones are kept and a portion is missing. The table records more than 90,000 clones, approximately 65% of them present only once. This clone was counted a few times. The CDR3 spans 15 residues. The ends lost 7 bases at V and 4 bases at J; junction bases unmatched: 6. Germline CDR1 reads SGHVS; CDR2 reads FNYEAQ.

The TCR sequence derives from a person aged 25-79 years with non-small cell lung cancer. The specimen was tumor tissue, collected at baseline. The chain links TRBV7-6 to TRBJ2-2; 10 bases align to TRBD1. Here the CDR3 DNA reads TGTGCCAGCACCCCGGGACAGGGGACCACCGGGGAGCTGTTTTTT. Translating it yields CASTPGQGTTGELFF.